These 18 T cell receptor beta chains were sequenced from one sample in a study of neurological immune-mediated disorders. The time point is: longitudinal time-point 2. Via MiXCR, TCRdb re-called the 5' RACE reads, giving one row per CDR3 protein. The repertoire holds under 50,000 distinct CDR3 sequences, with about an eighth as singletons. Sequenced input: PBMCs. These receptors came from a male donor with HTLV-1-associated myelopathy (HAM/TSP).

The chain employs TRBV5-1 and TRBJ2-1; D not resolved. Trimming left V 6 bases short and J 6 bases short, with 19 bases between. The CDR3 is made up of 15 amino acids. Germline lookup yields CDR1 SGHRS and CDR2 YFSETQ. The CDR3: CASNPLGEGSNEQFF. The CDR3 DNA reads TGCGCCAGCAACCCCCTTGGTGAAGGATCCAATGAGCAGTTCTTC.

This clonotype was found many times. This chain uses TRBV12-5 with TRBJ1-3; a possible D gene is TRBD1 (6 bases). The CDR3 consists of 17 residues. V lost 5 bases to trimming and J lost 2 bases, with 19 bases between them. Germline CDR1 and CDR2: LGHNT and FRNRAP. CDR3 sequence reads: CASGPPTGHKAGNTIYF. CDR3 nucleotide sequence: TGTGCTAGTGGTCCTCCCACAGGGCATAAAGCTGGAAACACCATATATTTT. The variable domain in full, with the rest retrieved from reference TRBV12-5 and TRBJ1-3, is DARVTQTPRHKVTEMGQEVTMRCQPILGHNTVFWYRQTMMQGLELLAYFRNRAPLDDSGMPKDRFSAEMPDATLATLKIQPSEPRDSAVYFCASGPPTGHKAGNTIYFGEGSWLTVV.

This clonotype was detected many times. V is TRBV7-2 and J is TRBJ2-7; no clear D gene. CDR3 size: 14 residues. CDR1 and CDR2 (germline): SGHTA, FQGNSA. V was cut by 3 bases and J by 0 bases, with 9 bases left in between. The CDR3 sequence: CASSFKAPSYEQYF. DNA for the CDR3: TGTGCCAGCAGCTTTAAGGCACCCTCCTACGAGCAGTACTTC. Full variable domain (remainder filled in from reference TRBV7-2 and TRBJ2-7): GAGVSQSPSNKVTEKGKDVELRCDPISGHTALYWYRQSLGQGLEFLIYFQGNSAPDKSGLPSDRFSAERTGGSVSTLTIQRTQQEDSAVYLCASSFKAPSYEQYFGPGTRLTVT.

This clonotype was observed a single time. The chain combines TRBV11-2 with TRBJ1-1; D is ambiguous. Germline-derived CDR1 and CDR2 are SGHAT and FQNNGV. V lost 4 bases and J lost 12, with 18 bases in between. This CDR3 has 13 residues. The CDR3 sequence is CASSSGTASGSFF. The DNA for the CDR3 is TGTGCCAGCAGCTCCGGTACAGCCTCGGGATCTTTCTTT.

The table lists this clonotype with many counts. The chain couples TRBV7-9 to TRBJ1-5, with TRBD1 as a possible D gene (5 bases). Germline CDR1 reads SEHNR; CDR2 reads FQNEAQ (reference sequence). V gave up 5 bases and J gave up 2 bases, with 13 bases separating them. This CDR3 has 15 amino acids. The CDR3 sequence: CASSPSGSGNQPQHF. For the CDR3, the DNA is TGTGCCAGCAGCCCATCAGGGAGTGGCAATCAGCCCCAGCATTTT.

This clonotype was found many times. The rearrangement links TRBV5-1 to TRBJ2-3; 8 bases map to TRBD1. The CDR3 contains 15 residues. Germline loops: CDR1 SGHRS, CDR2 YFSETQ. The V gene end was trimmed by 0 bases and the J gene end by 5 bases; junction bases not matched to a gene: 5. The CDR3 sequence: CASSLAGRGQDTQYF. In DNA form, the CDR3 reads TGCGCCAGCAGCTTGGCTGGCAGGGGGCAAGATACGCAGTATTTT. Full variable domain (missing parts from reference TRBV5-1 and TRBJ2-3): KAGVTQTPRYLIKTRGQQVTLSCSPISGHRSVSWYQQTPGQGLQFLFEYFSETQRNKGNFPGRFSGRQFSNSRSEMNVSTLELGDSALYLCASSLAGRGQDTQYFGPGTRLTVL.

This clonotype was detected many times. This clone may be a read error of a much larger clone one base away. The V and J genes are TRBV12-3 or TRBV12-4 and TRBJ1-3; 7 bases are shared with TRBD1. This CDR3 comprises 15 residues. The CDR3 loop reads CVSSPRGIFGNTIYF. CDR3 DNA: TGTGTCAGCAGCCCCAGGGGGATATTTGGAAACACCATATATTTT.

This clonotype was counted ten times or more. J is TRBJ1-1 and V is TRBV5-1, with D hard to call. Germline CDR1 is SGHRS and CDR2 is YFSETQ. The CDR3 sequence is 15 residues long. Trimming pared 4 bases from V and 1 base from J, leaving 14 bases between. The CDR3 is CASSVMTWGNTEAFF. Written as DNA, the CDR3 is TGCGCCAGCAGCGTAATGACATGGGGGAACACTGAAGCTTTCTTT.

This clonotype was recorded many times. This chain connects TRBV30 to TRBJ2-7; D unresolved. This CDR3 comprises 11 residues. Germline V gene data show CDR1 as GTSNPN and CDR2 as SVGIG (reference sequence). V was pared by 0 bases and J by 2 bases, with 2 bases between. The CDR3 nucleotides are TGTGCCTGGAGTGTCACCTACGAGCAGTACTTC. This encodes CAWSVTYEQYF.

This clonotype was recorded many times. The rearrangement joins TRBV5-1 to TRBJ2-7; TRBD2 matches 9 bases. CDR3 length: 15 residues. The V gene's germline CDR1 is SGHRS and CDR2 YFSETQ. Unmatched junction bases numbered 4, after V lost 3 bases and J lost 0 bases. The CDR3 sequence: CASSSQRGASYEQYF. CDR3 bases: TGCGCCAGCAGCTCACAGCGGGGGGCCTCCTACGAGCAGTACTTC.

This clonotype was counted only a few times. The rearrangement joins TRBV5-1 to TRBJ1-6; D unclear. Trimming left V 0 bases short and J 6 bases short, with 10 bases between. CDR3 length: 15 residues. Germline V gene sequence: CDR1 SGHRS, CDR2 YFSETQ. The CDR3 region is CASSLGAGLNSPLHF. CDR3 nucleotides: TGCGCCAGCAGCTTGGGGGCAGGTCTTAATTCACCCCTCCACTTT.

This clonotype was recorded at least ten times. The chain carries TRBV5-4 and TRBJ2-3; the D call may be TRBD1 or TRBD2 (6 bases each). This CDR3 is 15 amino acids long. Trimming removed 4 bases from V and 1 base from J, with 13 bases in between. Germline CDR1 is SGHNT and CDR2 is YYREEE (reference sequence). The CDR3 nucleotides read TGTGCCAGCAGCCGGTGGGGGGCAGGCACAGATACGCAGTATTTT. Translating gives CASSRWGAGTDTQYF.

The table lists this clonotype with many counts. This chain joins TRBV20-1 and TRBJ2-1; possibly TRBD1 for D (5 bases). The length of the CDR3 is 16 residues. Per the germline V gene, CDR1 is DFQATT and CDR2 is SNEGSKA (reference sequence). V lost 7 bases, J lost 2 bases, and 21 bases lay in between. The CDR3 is CSVLSGNLGPYNEQFF. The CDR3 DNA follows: TGCAGTGTCCTATCAGGGAATCTCGGGCCCTACAATGAGCAGTTCTTC.

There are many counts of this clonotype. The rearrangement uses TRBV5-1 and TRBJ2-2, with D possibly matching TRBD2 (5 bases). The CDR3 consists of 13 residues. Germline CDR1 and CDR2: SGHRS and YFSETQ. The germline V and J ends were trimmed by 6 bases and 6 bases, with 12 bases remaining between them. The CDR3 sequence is CASTALGAGELFF. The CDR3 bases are TGCGCCAGCACGGCTCTCGGGGCCGGGGAGCTGTTTTTT. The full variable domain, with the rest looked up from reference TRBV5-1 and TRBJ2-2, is KAGVTQTPRYLIKTRGQQVTLSCSPISGHRSVSWYQQTPGQGLQFLFEYFSETQRNKGNFPGRFSGRQFSNSRSEMNVSTLELGDSALYLCASTALGAGELFFGEGSRLTVL.

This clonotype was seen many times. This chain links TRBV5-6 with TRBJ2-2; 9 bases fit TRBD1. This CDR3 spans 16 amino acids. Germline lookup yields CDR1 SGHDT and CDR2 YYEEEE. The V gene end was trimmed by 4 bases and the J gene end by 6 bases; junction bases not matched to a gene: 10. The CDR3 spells CASSPRTGVRAGELFF. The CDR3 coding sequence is TGTGCCAGCAGCCCTAGGACAGGGGTGAGGGCCGGGGAGCTGTTTTTT.

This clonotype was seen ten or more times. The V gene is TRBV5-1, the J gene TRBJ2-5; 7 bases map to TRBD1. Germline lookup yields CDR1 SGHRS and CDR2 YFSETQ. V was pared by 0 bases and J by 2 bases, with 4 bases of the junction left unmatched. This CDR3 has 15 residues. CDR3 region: CASSLGQGRQETQYF. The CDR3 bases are TGCGCCAGCAGCTTGGGACAGGGTCGACAAGAGACCCAGTACTTC.

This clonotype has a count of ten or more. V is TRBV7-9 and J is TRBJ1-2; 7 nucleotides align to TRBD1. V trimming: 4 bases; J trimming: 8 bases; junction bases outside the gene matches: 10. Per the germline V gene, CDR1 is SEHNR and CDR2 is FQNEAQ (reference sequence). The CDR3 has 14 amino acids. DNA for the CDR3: TGTGCCAGCAGCTCCCGGGACAGTAGAGGAGGCTACACCTTC. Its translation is CASSSRDSRGGYTF.

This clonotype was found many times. CDR3 loop: CAIRTADYNSPLHF. For the CDR3, the DNA is TGTGCCATCCGGACCGCCGATTATAATTCACCCCTCCACTTT. The chain couples TRBV2 to TRBJ1-6; D not resolved. The CDR3 covers 14 residues. CDR1 is SNHLY, CDR2 FYNNEI, per germline. Trimming removed 10 bases at V and 4 bases at J, with 14 bases between. Full variable domain (rest looked up from reference TRBV2 and TRBJ1-6): EPEVTQTPSHQVTQMGQEVILRCVPISNHLYFYWYRQILGQKVEFLVSFYNNEISEKSEIFDDQFSVERPDGSNFTLKIRSTKLEDSAMYFCAIRTADYNSPLHFGNGTRLTVT.